Listed below are T cell receptor beta chains from one sample, sequenced in a study of T-cell reconstitution after alpha-beta-depleted transplantation in children. TCRdb reprocessed the PCR reads with MiXCR, giving one entry per CDR3 protein. The table lists approximately 520,000 distinct CDR3 sequences, more than 9.5% of them singletons. Sequenced material: PBMCs, mostly from graft donor cells, taken 180 days after TCRalphabeta/CD19-depleted stem cell transplant. These receptors came from a female patient between 2 and 10 years old who had a stem cell transplant for aplastic anemia, so the T cells may come from the graft donor. Each CDR3 is given with its conserved first and last residue. D genes are given only for firm matches. Clone sizes are given selectively: once, few, many, or a class where the clone is expanded.

d_gene: TRBD1
v_gene: TRBV29-1
len: 14
j_gene: TRBJ2-7
abundance: many
CDR3aa: CSVEAPGGLYEQYF
CDR3nt: TGCAGCGTTGAGGCGCCAGGGGGCCTTTACGAGCAGTACTTC

d_gene: .
v_gene: TRBV7-2
len: 14
j_gene: TRBJ1-5
abundance: .
CDR3aa: CASSFRGVGQPQHF
CDR3nt: TGTGCCAGCAGCTTCAGGGGTGTGGGGCAGCCCCAGCATTTT

d_gene: .
v_gene: TRBV7-2
len: 14
j_gene: TRBJ2-7
abundance: .
CDR3aa: CASSPKGGSYEQYF
CDR3nt: TGTGCCAGCAGCCCCAAGGGGGGATCCTACGAGCAGTACTTC

d_gene: .
v_gene: TRBV2
len: 14
j_gene: TRBJ2-3
abundance: few
CDR3aa: CASSDRVVTDTQYF
CDR3nt: TGTGCCAGCAGTGACAGGGTGGTGACAGATACGCAGTATTTT

d_gene: .
v_gene: TRBV21-1
len: 16
j_gene: TRBJ2-7
abundance: .
CDR3aa: CASSTGWEQGSYEQYF
CDR3nt: TGTGCCAGCAGCACCGGCTGGGAGCAGGGATCCTACGAGCAGTACTTC

d_gene: .
v_gene: TRBV19
len: 17
j_gene: TRBJ2-3
abundance: few
CDR3aa: CASSIDAGSMATDTQYF
CDR3nt: TGTGCCAGTAGTATAGACGCGGGCTCCATGGCCACAGATACGCAGTATTTT

d_gene: TRBD1
v_gene: TRBV7-3
len: 22
j_gene: TRBJ2-6
abundance: .
CDR3aa: CASSLIFGATGTGEFGANVLTF
CDR3nt: TGTGCCAGCAGCTTAATATTCGGGGCCACCGGGACAGGGGAGTTCGGGGCCAACGTCCTGACTTTC

d_gene: TRBD1
v_gene: TRBV18
len: 14
j_gene: TRBJ2-7
abundance: many
CDR3aa: CASSPGTGPYEQYF
CDR3nt: TGCGCCAGCAGCCCCGGGACAGGTCCCTACGAGCAGTACTTC

d_gene: TRBD1
v_gene: TRBV20-1
len: 17
j_gene: TRBJ1-2
abundance: .
CDR3aa: CSARGGGRGPTNYGYTF
CDR3nt: TGCAGTGCTAGAGGAGGGGGCAGGGGGCCCACTAACTATGGCTACACCTTC

d_gene: .
v_gene: TRBV14
len: 12
j_gene: TRBJ2-1
abundance: few
CDR3aa: CASSRRDHEQFF
CDR3nt: TGTGCCAGCAGTAGGCGCGATCATGAGCAGTTCTTC

d_gene: .
v_gene: TRBV20-1
len: 13
j_gene: TRBJ2-5
abundance: few
CDR3aa: CSAWWERNLPQYF
CDR3nt: TGCAGTGCCTGGTGGGAACGAAACCTGCCCCAGTACTTC

d_gene: .
v_gene: TRBV5-1
len: 15
j_gene: TRBJ1-5
abundance: .
CDR3aa: CASSLYPWSDQPQHF
CDR3nt: TGCGCCAGCAGCCTATATCCCTGGTCGGATCAGCCCCAGCATTTT

d_gene: .
v_gene: TRBV4-2
len: 13
j_gene: TRBJ2-2
abundance: .
CDR3aa: CASSQGESGELFF
CDR3nt: TGTGCCAGCAGCCAAGGCGAATCCGGGGAGCTGTTTTTT

d_gene: .
v_gene: TRBV6-2/TRBV6-3
len: 20
j_gene: TRBJ1-4
abundance: .
CDR3aa: CATHPSGRAHRRGTNEKLFF
CDR3nt: TGTGCCACCCACCCCTCGGGCAGGGCGCACCGCCGGGGAACTAATGAAAAACTGTTTTTT

d_gene: TRBD1
v_gene: TRBV4-1
len: 18
j_gene: TRBJ2-6
abundance: many
CDR3aa: CASSQGRQGPAGANVLTF
CDR3nt: TGCGCCAGCAGCCAAGGGAGACAGGGACCGGCGGGGGCCAACGTCCTGACTTTC

d_gene: .
v_gene: TRBV12-3/TRBV12-4
len: 14
j_gene: TRBJ2-1
abundance: .
CDR3aa: CASIRDSRRNEQFF
CDR3nt: TGTGCCAGCATCCGGGACTCGAGGCGGAATGAGCAGTTCTTC

d_gene: TRBD2
v_gene: TRBV12-3/TRBV12-4
len: 15
j_gene: TRBJ2-7
abundance: many
CDR3aa: CASSLRGGSSYEQYF
CDR3nt: TGTGCCAGCAGCCTAAGGGGCGGGAGCTCCTACGAGCAGTACTTC

d_gene: .
v_gene: TRBV20-1
len: 14
j_gene: TRBJ1-2
abundance: .
CDR3aa: CSANPQGLHYGYTF
CDR3nt: TGCAGTGCCAACCCACAGGGTTTGCACTATGGCTACACCTTC

d_gene: TRBD2
v_gene: TRBV12-3/TRBV12-4
len: 17
j_gene: TRBJ2-3
abundance: .
CDR3aa: CASSLERLAGGADTQYF
CDR3nt: TGTGCCAGCAGTTTAGAAAGACTAGCGGGAGGTGCAGATACGCAGTATTTT

d_gene: .
v_gene: TRBV4-3
len: 14
j_gene: TRBJ1-1
abundance: few
CDR3aa: CASSQERTPPGAFF
CDR3nt: TGCGCCAGCAGCCAAGAAAGGACCCCCCCCGGGGCTTTCTTT

d_gene: TRBD2
v_gene: TRBV12-3/TRBV12-4
len: 18
j_gene: TRBJ2-2
abundance: few
CDR3aa: CASSPPRLAAGVTGELFF
CDR3nt: TGTGCCAGCAGCCCCCCCCGACTAGCCGCGGGGGTCACCGGGGAGCTGTTTTTT

d_gene: TRBD1
v_gene: TRBV20-1
len: 12
j_gene: TRBJ1-5
abundance: many
CDR3aa: CSARQGGQPQHF
CDR3nt: TGCAGTGCTAGACAGGGGGGTCAGCCCCAGCATTTT

d_gene: .
v_gene: TRBV4-3
len: 17
j_gene: TRBJ2-5
abundance: .
CDR3aa: CASSQGPGRTLGETQYF
CDR3nt: TGCGCCAGCAGCCAAGGCCCCGGACGGACTTTGGGGGAGACCCAGTACTTC

d_gene: TRBD2
v_gene: TRBV11-2
len: 17
j_gene: TRBJ2-2
abundance: few
CDR3aa: CASSLDPAGGRSGELFF
CDR3nt: TGTGCCAGCAGCTTAGATCCGGCGGGAGGGCGGTCCGGGGAGCTGTTTTTT

d_gene: TRBD2
v_gene: TRBV5-1
len: 18
j_gene: TRBJ2-7
abundance: many
CDR3aa: CASSPKDSGRARTYEQYF
CDR3nt: TGCGCCAGCAGCCCGAAGGATAGCGGGAGGGCCCGGACCTACGAGCAGTACTTC

d_gene: .
v_gene: TRBV7-2
len: 12
j_gene: TRBJ2-1
abundance: .
CDR3aa: CASSLVAAEQFF
CDR3nt: TGTGCCAGCAGCTTAGTCGCGGCTGAGCAGTTCTTC

d_gene: .
v_gene: TRBV4-3
len: 15
j_gene: TRBJ2-1
abundance: few
CDR3aa: CASSQAGVRRAEQFF
CDR3nt: TGCGCCAGCAGCCAAGCCGGGGTCCGCCGGGCGGAGCAGTTCTTC

d_gene: TRBD1
v_gene: TRBV10-3
len: 11
j_gene: TRBJ2-7
abundance: few
CDR3aa: CATGTGEEQYF
CDR3nt: TGTGCCACCGGGACAGGGGAAGAGCAGTACTTC

d_gene: TRBD1
v_gene: TRBV10-3
len: 16
j_gene: TRBJ2-3
abundance: few
CDR3aa: CAISGREGARTDTQYF
CDR3nt: TGTGCCATCAGTGGCAGAGAGGGGGCAAGGACAGATACGCAGTATTTT

d_gene: TRBD1
v_gene: TRBV7-2
len: 16
j_gene: TRBJ1-1
abundance: .
CDR3aa: CASSQTGGKGDTEAFF
CDR3nt: TGTGCCAGCAGCCAGACAGGGGGCAAAGGGGACACTGAAGCTTTCTTT

d_gene: .
v_gene: TRBV6-5
len: 14
j_gene: TRBJ2-4
abundance: .
CDR3aa: CASSYAGQLNIQYF
CDR3nt: TGTGCCAGCAGTTACGCCGGACAGTTAAACATTCAGTACTTC

d_gene: TRBD1
v_gene: TRBV5-1
len: 16
j_gene: TRBJ2-3
abundance: few
CDR3aa: CASSLPTGGRTDTQYF
CDR3nt: TGCGCCAGCAGCTTGCCGACAGGGGGCCGGACAGATACGCAGTATTTT